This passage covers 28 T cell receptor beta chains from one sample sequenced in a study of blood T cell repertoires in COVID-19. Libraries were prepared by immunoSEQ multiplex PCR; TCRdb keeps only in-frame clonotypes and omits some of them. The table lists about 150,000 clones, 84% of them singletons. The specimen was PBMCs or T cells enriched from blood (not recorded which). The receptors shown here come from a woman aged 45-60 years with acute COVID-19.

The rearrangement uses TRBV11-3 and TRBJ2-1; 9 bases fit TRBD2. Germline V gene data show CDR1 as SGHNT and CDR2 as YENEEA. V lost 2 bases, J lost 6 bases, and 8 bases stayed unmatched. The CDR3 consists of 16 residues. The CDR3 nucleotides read TGTGCCAGCAGCTTAAGAGCGGGAGGACGTAGCAATGAGCAGTTCTTC. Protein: CASSLRAGGRSNEQFF.

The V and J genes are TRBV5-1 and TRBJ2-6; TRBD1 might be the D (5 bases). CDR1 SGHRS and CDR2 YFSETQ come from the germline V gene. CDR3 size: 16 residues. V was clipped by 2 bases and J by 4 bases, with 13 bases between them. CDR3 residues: CASSFSAGNGANVLTF. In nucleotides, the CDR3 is TGCGCCAGCAGCTTTTCGGCAGGGAACGGGGCCAACGTCCTGACTTTC.

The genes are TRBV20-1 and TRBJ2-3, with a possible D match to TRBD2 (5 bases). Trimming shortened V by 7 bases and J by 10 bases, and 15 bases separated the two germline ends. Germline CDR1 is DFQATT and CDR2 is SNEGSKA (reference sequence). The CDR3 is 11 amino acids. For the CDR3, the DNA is TGCAGTGTCGGTCCGGAGGACCCGCAGTATTTT. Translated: CSVGPEDPQYF.

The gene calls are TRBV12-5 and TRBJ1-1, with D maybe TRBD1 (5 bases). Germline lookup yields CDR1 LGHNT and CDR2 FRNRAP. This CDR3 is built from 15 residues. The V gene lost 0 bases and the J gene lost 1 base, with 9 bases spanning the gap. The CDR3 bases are TGTGCTAGTGGTTTGGTCATAGGGGAGAACACTGAAGCTTTCTTT. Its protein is CASGLVIGENTEAFF.

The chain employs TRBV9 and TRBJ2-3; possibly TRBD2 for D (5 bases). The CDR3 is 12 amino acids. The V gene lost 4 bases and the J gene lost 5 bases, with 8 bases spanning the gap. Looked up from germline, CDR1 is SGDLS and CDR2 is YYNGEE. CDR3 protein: CASSPGKDTQYF. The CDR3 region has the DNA TGTGCCAGCAGCCCGGGAAAAGATACGCAGTATTTT.

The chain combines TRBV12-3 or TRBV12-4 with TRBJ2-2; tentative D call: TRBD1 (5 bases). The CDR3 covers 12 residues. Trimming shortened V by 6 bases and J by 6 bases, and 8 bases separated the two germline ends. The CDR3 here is CASRIGAGELFF. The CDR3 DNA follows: TGTGCCAGCAGAATAGGGGCCGGGGAGCTGTTTTTT.

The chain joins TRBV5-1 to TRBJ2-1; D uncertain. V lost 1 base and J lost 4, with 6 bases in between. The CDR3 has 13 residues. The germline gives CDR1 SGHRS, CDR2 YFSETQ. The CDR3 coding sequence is TGCGCCAGCAGCTTGACAGCTTACAATGAGCAGTTCTTC. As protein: CASSLTAYNEQFF. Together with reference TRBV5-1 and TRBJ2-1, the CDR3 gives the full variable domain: KAGVTQTPRYLIKTRGQQVTLSCSPISGHRSVSWYQQTPGQGLQFLFEYFSETQRNKGNFPGRFSGRQFSNSRSEMNVSTLELGDSALYLCASSLTAYNEQFFGPGTRLTVL.

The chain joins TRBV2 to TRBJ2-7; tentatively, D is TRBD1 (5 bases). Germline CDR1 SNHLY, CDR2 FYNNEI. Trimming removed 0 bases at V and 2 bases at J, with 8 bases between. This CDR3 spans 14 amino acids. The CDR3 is CASSEAGAAYEQYF. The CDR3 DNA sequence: TGTGCCAGCAGTGAAGCAGGGGCCGCCTACGAGCAGTACTTC. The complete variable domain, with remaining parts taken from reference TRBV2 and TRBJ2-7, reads EPEVTQTPSHQVTQMGQEVILRCVPISNHLYFYWYRQILGQKVEFLVSFYNNEISEKSEIFDDQFSVERPDGSNFTLKIRSTKLEDSAMYFCASSEAGAAYEQYFGPGTRLTVT.

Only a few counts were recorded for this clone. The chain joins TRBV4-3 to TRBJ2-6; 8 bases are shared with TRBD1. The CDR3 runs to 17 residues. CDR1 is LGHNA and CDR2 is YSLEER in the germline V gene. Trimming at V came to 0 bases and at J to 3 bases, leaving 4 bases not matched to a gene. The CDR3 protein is CASSQEAGGFGANVLTF. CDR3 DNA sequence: TGCGCCAGCAGCCAAGAAGCAGGGGGCTTTGGGGCCAACGTCCTGACTTTC.

Here the CDR3 reads CASSLSTGSYNSPLHF. Written as DNA, the CDR3 is TGTGCCAGCAGCTTATCGACAGGCTCCTATAATTCACCCCTCCACTTT. This rearrangement joins TRBV7-2 to TRBJ1-6; D is perhaps TRBD1 (6 bases). Germline V lookup: CDR1 SGHTA, CDR2 FQGNSA. There are 16 residues in the CDR3. Trimming shortened V by 2 bases and J by 0 bases, and 8 bases separated the two germline ends. The full variable domain, rest sourced from reference TRBV7-2 and TRBJ1-6, is GAGVSQSPSNKVTEKGKDVELRCDPISGHTALYWYRQSLGQGLEFLIYFQGNSAPDKSGLPSDRFSAERTGGSVSTLTIQRTQQEDSAVYLCASSLSTGSYNSPLHFGNGTRLTVT.

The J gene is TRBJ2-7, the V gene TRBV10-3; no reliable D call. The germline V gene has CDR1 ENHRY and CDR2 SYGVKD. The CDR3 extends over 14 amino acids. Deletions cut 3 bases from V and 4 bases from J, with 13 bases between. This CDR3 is CAISDGHNTYEQYF. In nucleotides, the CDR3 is TGTGCCATCAGTGATGGTCACAACACGTACGAGCAGTACTTC.

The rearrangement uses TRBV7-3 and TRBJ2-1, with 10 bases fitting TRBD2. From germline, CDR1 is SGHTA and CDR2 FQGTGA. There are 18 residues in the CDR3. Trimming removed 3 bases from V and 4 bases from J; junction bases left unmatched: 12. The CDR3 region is CASSFGLADSSGYNEQFF. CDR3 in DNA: TGTGCCAGCAGCTTTGGACTAGCGGATTCCTCCGGGTACAATGAGCAGTTCTTC.

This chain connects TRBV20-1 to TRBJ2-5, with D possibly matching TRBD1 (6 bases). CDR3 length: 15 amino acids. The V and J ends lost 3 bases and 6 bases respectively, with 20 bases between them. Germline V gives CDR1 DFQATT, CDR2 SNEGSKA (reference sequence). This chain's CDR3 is CSASRGRGGLQTQYF. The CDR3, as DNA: TGCAGTGCTAGTCGGGGCAGGGGCGGCTTGCAGACCCAGTACTTC.

CDR3 sequence: CASSSRTSQETQYF. CDR3 in DNA: TGTGCCAGCAGCTCCCGGACTAGCCAAGAGACCCAGTACTTC. This chain joins TRBV5-5 and TRBJ2-5; 7 bases align to TRBD2. Trimming cost V 3 bases and J 1 base; bases outside gene matches: 3. Germline values: CDR1 SGHKS, CDR2 YYEKEE (reference sequence). This CDR3 has 14 residues.

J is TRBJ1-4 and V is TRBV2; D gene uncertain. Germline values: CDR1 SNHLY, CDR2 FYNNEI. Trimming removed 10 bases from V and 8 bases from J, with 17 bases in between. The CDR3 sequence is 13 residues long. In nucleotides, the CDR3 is TGTGCCACGGGTGAGCTAGCGGAGGAAAAACTGTTTTTT. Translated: CATGELAEEKLFF.

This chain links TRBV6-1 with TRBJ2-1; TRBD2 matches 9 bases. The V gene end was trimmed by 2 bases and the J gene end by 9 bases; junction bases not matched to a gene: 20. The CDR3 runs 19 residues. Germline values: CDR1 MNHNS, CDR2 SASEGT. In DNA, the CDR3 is TGTGCCAGCAGTGAAAAGGCTGGGCAGGGATTAGCGGGAGTGGCTGAGCAGTTCTTC. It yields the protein CASSEKAGQGLAGVAEQFF.

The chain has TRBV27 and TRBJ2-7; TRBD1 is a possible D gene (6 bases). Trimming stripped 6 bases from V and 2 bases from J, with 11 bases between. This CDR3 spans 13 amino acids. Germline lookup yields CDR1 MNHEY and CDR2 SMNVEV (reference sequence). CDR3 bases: TGTGCCAGCAGACCGGGACAAACCTACGAGCAGTACTTC. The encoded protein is CASRPGQTYEQYF.

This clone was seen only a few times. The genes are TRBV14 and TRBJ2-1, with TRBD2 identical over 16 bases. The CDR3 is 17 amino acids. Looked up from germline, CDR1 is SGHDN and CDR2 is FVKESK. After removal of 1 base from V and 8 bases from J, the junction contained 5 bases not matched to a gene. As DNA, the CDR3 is TGTGCCAGCAGCCAAGGCGCCGGGACTAGCGGGAGGGATGAGCAGTTCTTC. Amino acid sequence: CASSQGAGTSGRDEQFF.

The CDR3: CASSQETTSDTQYF. The DNA of the CDR3 is TGTGCCAGCAGCCAAGAGACTACCTCTGATACGCAGTATTTT. The chain carries TRBV3-1 (or the pseudogene TRBV3-2) and TRBJ2-3; possible D gene TRBD2, 5 bases. Between the trimmed V and J ends, which lost 0 bases and 6 bases, there was a span of 10 bases. The CDR3 contains 14 residues. The germline V gene encodes CDR1 LGHDT and CDR2 YNNKEL (reference sequence).

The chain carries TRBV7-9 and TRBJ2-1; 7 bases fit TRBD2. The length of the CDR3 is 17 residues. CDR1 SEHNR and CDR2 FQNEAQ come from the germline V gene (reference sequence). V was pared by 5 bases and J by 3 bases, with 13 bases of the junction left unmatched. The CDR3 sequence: CASSPQSLAGIYNEQFF. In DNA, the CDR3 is TGTGCCAGCAGCCCCCAATCCTTAGCGGGTATCTACAATGAGCAGTTCTTC. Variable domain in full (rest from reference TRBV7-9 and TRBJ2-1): DTGVSQNPRHKITKRGQNVTFRCDPISEHNRLYWYRQTLGQGPEFLTYFQNEAQLEKSRLLSDRFSAERPKGSFSTLEIQRTEQGDSAMYLCASSPQSLAGIYNEQFFGPGTRLTVL.

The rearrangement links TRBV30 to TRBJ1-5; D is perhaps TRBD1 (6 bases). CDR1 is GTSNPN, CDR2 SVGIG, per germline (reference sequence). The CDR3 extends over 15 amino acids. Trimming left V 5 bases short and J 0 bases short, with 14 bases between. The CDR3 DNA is TGTGCCTGGCCTCAGGGGTTCGGTAGCAATCAGCCCCAGCATTTT. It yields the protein CAWPQGFGSNQPQHF.

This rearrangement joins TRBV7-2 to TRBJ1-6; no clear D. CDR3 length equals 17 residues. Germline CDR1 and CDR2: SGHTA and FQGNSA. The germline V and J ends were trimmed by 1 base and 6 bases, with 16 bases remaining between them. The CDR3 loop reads CASSLVGGVGINSPLHF. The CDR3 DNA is TGTGCCAGCAGCTTAGTTGGCGGGGTGGGTATTAATTCACCCCTCCACTTT.

CDR3 residues: CASSYRGQYGQPQHF. In DNA form, the CDR3 reads TGTGCCAGTAGTTACAGGGGTCAGTATGGTCAGCCCCAGCATTTT. The chain has TRBV19 and TRBJ1-5, with 7 positions matching TRBD1. Germline CDR1 is LNHDA and CDR2 is SQIVND (reference sequence). V shed 5 bases and J 6 bases; nucleotides not matched to a gene: 10. The CDR3 contains 15 residues.

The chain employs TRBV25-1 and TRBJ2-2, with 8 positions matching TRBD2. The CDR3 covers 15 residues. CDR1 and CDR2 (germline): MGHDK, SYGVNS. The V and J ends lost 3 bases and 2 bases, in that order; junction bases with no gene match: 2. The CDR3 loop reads CASSEGTRNTGELFF. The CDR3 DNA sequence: TGTGCCAGCAGTGAGGGGACTAGAAACACCGGGGAGCTGTTTTTT.

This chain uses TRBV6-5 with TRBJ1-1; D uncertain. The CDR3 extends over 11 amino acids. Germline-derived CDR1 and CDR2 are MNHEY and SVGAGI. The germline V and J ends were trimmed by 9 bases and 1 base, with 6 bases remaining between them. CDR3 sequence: CASDSNTEAFF. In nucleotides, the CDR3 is TGTGCCAGTGACTCGAACACTGAAGCTTTCTTT.

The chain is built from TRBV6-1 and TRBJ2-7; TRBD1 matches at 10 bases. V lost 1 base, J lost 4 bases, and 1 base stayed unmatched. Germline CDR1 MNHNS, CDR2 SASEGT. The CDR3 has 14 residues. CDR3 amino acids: CASSEGTGGYEQYF. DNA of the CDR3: TGTGCCAGCAGTGAAGGGACAGGGGGTTACGAGCAGTACTTC.

This chain's CDR3 is CASSLTDEQFF. In DNA, the CDR3 is TGTGCCAGCAGCTTAACAGACGAGCAGTTCTTC. The chain has TRBV5-8 and TRBJ2-1; the D is unclear. This CDR3 contains 11 residues. Trimming took off 2 bases at V and 10 bases at J, with 7 bases between the two ends. Germline V gene sequence: CDR1 SGHTS, CDR2 YDEGEE.

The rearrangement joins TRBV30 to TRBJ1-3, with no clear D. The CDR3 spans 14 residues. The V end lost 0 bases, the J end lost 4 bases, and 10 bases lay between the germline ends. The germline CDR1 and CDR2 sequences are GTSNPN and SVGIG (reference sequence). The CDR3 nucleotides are TGTGCCTGGAGTGTTACTTCTCCGGGAAACACCATATATTTT. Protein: CAWSVTSPGNTIYF.